This TCR beta chain was captured in a study of blood T cell repertoires in COVID-19. Study information: PBMCs, B-cell-depleted T cells, or T cells provided the cDNA or gDNA that made up the material.

Assay used: immunoSEQ multiplex PCR; TCRdb lists only in-frame clones, some missing. The sample yields about 160,000 clones, over 75% seen once. The V and J ends lost 7 bases and 3 bases respectively, with 12 bases between them. CDR1 ENHRY and CDR2 SYGVKD come from the germline V gene. There are 13 residues in the CDR3. This clonotype was obtained from a man aged 55-75 years who had recovered from COVID-19. V gene TRBV10-3 combines with J gene TRBJ1-2, with D perhaps matching TRBD1 (5 bases). The sequencing input was peripheral blood. The CDR3 region has the DNA TGTGCCATCAAGGGCCAGGGCCACTATGGCTACACCTTC. The encoded protein is CAIKGQGHYGYTF.